Shown below are 2 T cell receptor beta chains from a single sample sequenced in a study of blood T cell repertoires in COVID-19. Only in-frame clones appear in the TCRdb table, and some are missing; sequencing was by immunoSEQ multiplex PCR. The sample holds about 12,000 clones, less than 85% seen once. The sequenced material came from peripheral blood. These receptors all stem from a human donor in a cohort sampled during active COVID-19.

The chain combines TRBV3-1 (or the pseudogene TRBV3-2) with TRBJ1-1; no firm D call. CDR3 size: 14 residues. Germline V gene lookup returns CDR1 LGHDT and CDR2 YNNKEL (reference sequence). The V gene lost 0 bases and the J gene lost 5 bases, with 10 bases spanning the gap. CDR3 sequence (DNA): TGTGCCAGCAGCCAAGATCTCCGGGATACTGAAGCTTTCTTT. Protein: CASSQDLRDTEAFF.

This sequence joins TRBV28 and TRBJ2-5, with D possibly TRBD2 on 6 matching bases. The CDR3 is made up of 15 amino acids. The germline gives CDR1 MDHEN, CDR2 SYDVKM. V lost 10 bases and J lost 5, with 23 bases in between. The CDR3 DNA sequence: TGTGCCACCTCACCCTCCAGGGTTGGGGGGGAGACCCAGTACTTC. Translating gives CATSPSRVGGETQYF. Full variable domain (missing parts from reference TRBV28 and TRBJ2-5): DVKVTQSSRYLVKRTGEKVFLECVQDMDHENMFWYRQDPGLGLRLIYFSYDVKMKEKGDIPEGYSVSREKKERFSLILESASTNQTSMYLCATSPSRVGGETQYFGPGTRLLVL.